This TCR beta chain comes out of a study of metastatic and nonmetastatic thyroid tumors. Whole-study findings and limits: Across blood and tumor, TCR beta diversity in malignant thyroid tumors was reportedly significantly higher than in benign nodules.

With MiXCR, TCRdb called clones anew from the PCR reads. The sample has around 24,000 clones, less than 15% seen once; the top ten hold more than 15%. In its sample, this clone was seen many times. Its antigen is undetermined. The germline gives CDR1 SGHNT, CDR2 YENEEA. The CDR3 totals 14 residues. Trimming stripped 1 base from V and 0 bases from J, with 5 bases between. Each patient came to thyroid surgery without any prior treatment (of any kind). The sequenced material came from blood. The receptor was isolated from a female donor with papillary thyroid cancer or a benign thyroid nodule (not recorded which). Some clones in this sample may be carry-over from other donors' samples. This chain joins TRBV11-3 and TRBJ2-3; no clear D. The CDR3 loop is CASSLVTSTDTQYF. The DNA for the CDR3 is TGTGCCAGCAGCTTAGTTACTAGCACAGATACGCAGTATTTT.